This TCR beta chain stems from a study of beta chain features in type 1 diabetes. The overall study: Patient and healthy donor groups were alike in age, gender and cell yields.

Remarks on this clone: Its specificity is unknown.

Roughly 100 mL of blood, on average, came from one heparinised draw per donor. Findings and limits, study-wide: TCRB repertoires of naive, central memory and Treg cells appeared more similar among patients than among healthy donors. Junctions at VDJ sites from type 1 diabetes patients had fewer insertions and more deletions.

cDNA synthesis used the whole RNA isolate, giving expressed TCRB sequences. This table comes from immunoSEQ multiplex PCR, and its TCRdb copy is limited to in-frame clones, with some not included. Among roughly 290,000 clones, approximately 8.1% were seen once, and the ten largest hold over 0.8%. This receptor was taken from a young woman in good health. The sequenced material came from central memory CD4+ T cells from blood.

The CDR3 sequence: CASSMPTGTSGSQGYEQYF. The CDR3 DNA follows: TGCGCCAGCAGCATGCCCACCGGGACTAGCGGGAGCCAAGGGTACGAGCAGTACTTC. V usage is TRBV5-1 and J usage is TRBJ2-7; the match to TRBD2 covers 14 bases. The CDR3 loop spans 19 amino acids. After removal of 4 bases from V and 4 bases from J, the junction contained 16 bases not matched to a gene. From germline, CDR1 is SGHRS and CDR2 YFSETQ.